This TCR beta chain was profiled in a study of cytomegalovirus exposure and HLA in healthy donors. The study, taken as a whole, reports: Reports state that TCR beta sequences accurately predicted most subjects' HLA-A and HLA-B alleles. The sole available immune exposure information was CMV serostatus.

In the case of this clone: Its antigen is unknown.

Primers for the PCR totalled 60 Vbeta and 13 Jbeta. The assay was immunoSEQ multiplex PCR, and TCRdb's table has in-frame clones only and misses some. This sample has about 68,000 clones, with around four fifths found just once. This TCR was recovered from a human donor in good health. Input material: PBMCs.

For the CDR3, the DNA is TGTGCCAGCAGCCCCCGGACAGGGGACTCCTATGGCTACACCTTC. Translation: CASSPRTGDSYGYTF. V usage is TRBV7-2 and J usage is TRBJ1-2; 9 nucleotides line up with TRBD1. The V segment lost 5 bases and the J segment 4 bases; nucleotides outside the gene matches: 8. CDR3 length equals 15 residues. The germline CDR1 and CDR2 sequences are SGHTA and FQGNSA.